This T cell receptor beta chain emerged from a study of T cells in Graves' hyperthyroidism and ophthalmopathy (dated by TCRdb to the late 2010s). Broadly, across the study: Peripheral blood was sampled at the time of initial diagnosis, prior to any treatment. To identify distinguishing TCR V-J signatures, a discovery cohort of about 100 patients was used, comprising 40 to 45 with Graves' ophthalmopathy and approximately 57 with stable Graves' hyperthyroidism. Prospective prediction of ophthalmopathy was tested in an independent validation cohort consisting of some 20 hyperthyroidism patients and approximately 16 patients who later progressed to ophthalmopathy. The 75 to 100 discovery patients were randomly divided into training and test sets at a 7:3 ratio. In six Graves' hyperthyroidism patients, the study also compared T-cell repertoires from thyroid tissue with T-cell repertoires from blood. After sampling, hyperthyroidism patients received methimazole starting at 30 mg daily, and ophthalmopathy patients received high-dose intravenous methylprednisolone. According to the paper, TCR Vbeta CDR3 sequencing was carried out on over 130 peripheral blood samples, which came from under 50 ophthalmopathy, around 75 hyperthyroidism and some 17 progressor patients.

A patient counted as having stable Graves' hyperthyroidism if no progression to ophthalmopathy occurred over 18 months of follow-up. Hyperthyroidism patients were newly diagnosed, with disease duration under 2 months, and aged 18 to 65 years. The study excluded patients with uncontrolled infections, other autoimmune diseases, pregnancy or lactation. Clinical symptoms, serum thyroxine and TRAb, thyroid ultrasound, and orbital computed tomography formed the basis for the diagnoses. PBMCs were isolated from roughly 10 ml of fresh peripheral blood by Ficoll-Paque density gradient centrifugation. Total RNA was extracted using Trizol reagent, and RNA quality was assessed on an Agilent 2100 Bioanalyzer. The TCR beta CDR3 regions were amplified from the RNA transcripts. A first-round RT-PCR of the TCR CDR3 used the HTBI primer set with the Qiagen OneStep RT-PCR kit. The libraries were constructed in a second round of multiplex PCR and then size-selected and purified. Libraries were sequenced paired-end with 100 bp reads on an Illumina HiSeq2000. As for how the authors treated the data: SOAPnuke was used to process the raw data, with reads discarded if the reads contained adapters or uncalled bases, had a mean Phred below 15, or lacked an exact constant-primer or identifier match. High-quality paired reads were merged using COPE v1.2.5, and each unique nucleotide sequence was defined as a clonotype. Clonotypes were aligned to IMGT TRBV, TRBD and TRBJ reference segments using MiTCR v1.1. Analysis was restricted to V-J combinations with a frequency above 0.0001, which covered roughly 99% of repertoires. A TCS score was defined as the ratio of F50 (clonal expansion) to E x V (chaos), with BLOSUM62-based TCRdist applied between CDR3 peptides within each V-J. Welch's t-statistics and random forest reduced around 520 V-J features to about 13, which were used in a naive Bayes classifier (R e1071). TCRdb took the public reads, trimmed them with fastp at Q25, ran MiXCR for clone calling and kept in-frame beta chains. Entries that share a CDR3 protein sequence are merged under the most common genes and DNA. The V and J calls and clone size are TCRdb's, not the authors'. The sample data list 450,000 to 600,000 distinct CDR3 sequences, and less than 15% of these were observed just once. Together, the top ten hold over 11% of the sample.

Study-level results and caveats: In validation, the model predicted progression to ophthalmopathy with about 71% sensitivity and over 72% specificity, a median of about 6 months before onset. No statistical method was used to set the sample size in advance, and investigators knew the group allocation. Most expanded thyroid clonotypes (frequency above 0.001) were also detected in blood, suggesting blood repertoires may reflect thyroid immune responses. A 13 V-J signature model separated ophthalmopathy from stable hyperthyroidism, with roughly 88% sensitivity and 81.08% specificity in cross-validation and 80%/75% in testing.

The cysteine opens and the phenylalanine closes a CDR3 of 17 amino acids. The CDR3 DNA has 51 bases and is translated from base 1. As encoded in the germline V gene, CDR1 is MGHDK while CDR2 is SYGVNS. Between the V and J ends, shortened by 3 bases and 4 bases respectively, the junction contains 19 bases. With respect to this clonotype: Its antigen is not yet known. The sample holds no much larger clone one base away, and base qualities are not on file.

Here the chain combines TRBV25-1 and TRBJ2-1; no D gene can be assigned with confidence. The sample was blood. The clonotype was recovered from a woman aged 40-49 years with Graves' hyperthyroidism. The CDR3 corresponds to CASSEGYIPKGYNEQFF. The sequenced DNA: TGTGCCAGCAGTGAGGGGTACATCCCGAAGGGTTACAATGAGCAGTTCTTC. The entire variable domain, with the stretches around the CDR3 drawn from the reference TRBV25-1 and TRBJ2-1 proteins, is EADIYQTPRYLVIGTGKKITLECSQTMGHDKMYWYQQDPGMELHLIHYSYGVNSTEKGDLSSESTVSRIRTEHFPLTLESARPSHTSQYLCASSEGYIPKGYNEQFFGPGTRLTVL.